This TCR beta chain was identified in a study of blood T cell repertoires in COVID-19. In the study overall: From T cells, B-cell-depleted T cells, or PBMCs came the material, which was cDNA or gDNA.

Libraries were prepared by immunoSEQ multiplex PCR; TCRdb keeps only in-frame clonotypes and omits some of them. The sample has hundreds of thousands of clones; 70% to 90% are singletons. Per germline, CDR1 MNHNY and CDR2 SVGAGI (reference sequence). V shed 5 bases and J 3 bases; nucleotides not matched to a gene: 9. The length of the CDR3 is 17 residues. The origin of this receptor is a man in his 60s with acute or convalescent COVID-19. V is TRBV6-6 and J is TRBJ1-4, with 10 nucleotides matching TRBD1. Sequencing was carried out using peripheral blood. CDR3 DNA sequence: TGTGCCAGCAGTCACCCGGGACAGGGGTTGTCTAATGAAAAACTGTTTTTT. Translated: CASSHPGQGLSNEKLFF.